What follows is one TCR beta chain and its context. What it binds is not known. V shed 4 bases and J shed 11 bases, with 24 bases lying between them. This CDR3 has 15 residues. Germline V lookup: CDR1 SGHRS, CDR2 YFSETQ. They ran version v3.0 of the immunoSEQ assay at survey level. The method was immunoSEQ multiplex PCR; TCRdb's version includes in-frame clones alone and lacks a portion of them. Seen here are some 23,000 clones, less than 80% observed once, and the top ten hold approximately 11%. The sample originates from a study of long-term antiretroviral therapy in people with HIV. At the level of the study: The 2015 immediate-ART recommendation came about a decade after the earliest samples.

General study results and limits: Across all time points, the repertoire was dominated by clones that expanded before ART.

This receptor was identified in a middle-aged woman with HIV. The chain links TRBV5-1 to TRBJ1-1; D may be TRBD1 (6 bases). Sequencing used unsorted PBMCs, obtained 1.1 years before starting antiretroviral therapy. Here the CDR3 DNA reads TGCGCCAGCAGCCGGTTGGGGGGCGCGGGGGCTTCGGCTTTCTTT. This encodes CASSRLGGAGASAFF.